Reported below is one TCR beta chain. Sequenced by immunoSEQ multiplex PCR; TCRdb stores in-frame clones only, minus some. Here the sample spans some 270,000 clones, around 90% being singletons. The data derive from a study of blood T cell repertoires in COVID-19. The receptor's source is a man aged 45-60 years with acute or convalescent COVID-19. Material: peripheral blood.

CDR3 DNA: TGTGCCAGCAAGAATCGAGGGGAGGGCAATCAGCCCCAGCATTTT. Translated: CASKNRGEGNQPQHF. The J gene is TRBJ1-5, the V gene TRBV27; perhaps TRBD1 as D (5 bases). V gave up 7 bases and J gave up 2 bases, with 15 bases separating them. The length of the CDR3 is 15 residues. Looked up from germline, CDR1 is MNHEY and CDR2 is SMNVEV (reference sequence).